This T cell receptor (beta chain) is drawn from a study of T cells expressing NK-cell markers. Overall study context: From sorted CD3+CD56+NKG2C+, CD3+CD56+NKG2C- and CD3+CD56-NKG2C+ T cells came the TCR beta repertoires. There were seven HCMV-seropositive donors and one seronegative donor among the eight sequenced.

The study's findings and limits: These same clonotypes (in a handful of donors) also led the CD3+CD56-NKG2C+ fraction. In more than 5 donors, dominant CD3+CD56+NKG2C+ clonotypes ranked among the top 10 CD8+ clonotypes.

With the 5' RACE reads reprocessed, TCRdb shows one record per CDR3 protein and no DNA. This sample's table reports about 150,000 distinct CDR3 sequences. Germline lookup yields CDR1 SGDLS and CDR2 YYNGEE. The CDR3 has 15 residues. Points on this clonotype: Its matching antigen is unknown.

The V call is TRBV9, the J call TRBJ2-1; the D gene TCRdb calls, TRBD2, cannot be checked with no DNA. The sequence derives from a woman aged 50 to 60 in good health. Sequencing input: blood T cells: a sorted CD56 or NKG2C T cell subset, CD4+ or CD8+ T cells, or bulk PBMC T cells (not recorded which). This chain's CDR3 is CASSGGLGFTFEQFF. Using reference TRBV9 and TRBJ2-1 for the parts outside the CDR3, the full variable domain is DSGVTQTPKHLITATGQRVTLRCSPRSGDLSVYWYQQSLDQGLQFLIQYYNGEERAKGNILERFSAQQFPDLHSELNLSSLELGDSALYFCASSGGLGFTFEQFFGPGTRLTVL.